This T cell receptor (beta chain) comes out of a study of shared clonotypes between healthy human individuals. The data were produced by immunoSEQ multiplex PCR, yet TCRdb's version contains in-frame clones alone and is incomplete. The sample gives about 2.1 million clones, roughly 91% of which show up once; 1.5% to 2% is in the top ten. Naive CD8 isolation took CD45RO-negative cells positively selected for CCR7 and excluded terminally differentiated effector memory CD45RA+ cells. None of the donors, who were healthy HIV-negative adults, had recently had acute infections or vaccinations. V was cut by 8 bases and J by 6 bases, with 20 bases left in between. Germline V gives CDR1 LNHNV, CDR2 YYDKDF (reference sequence). This CDR3 is 14 amino acids long.

The J gene is TRBJ2-7, the V gene TRBV15; TRBD2 is a possible D gene (6 bases). Sample: naive CD8+ T cells from PBMCs. The source of this sequence is a man aged 18 to 30 in good health. Some clones in this sample may be carry-over from other donors' samples. The CDR3 nucleotides read TGTGCCACCGCGGCGGGACCCACCGCCCTCGAGCAGTACTTC. It encodes CATAAGPTALEQYF.